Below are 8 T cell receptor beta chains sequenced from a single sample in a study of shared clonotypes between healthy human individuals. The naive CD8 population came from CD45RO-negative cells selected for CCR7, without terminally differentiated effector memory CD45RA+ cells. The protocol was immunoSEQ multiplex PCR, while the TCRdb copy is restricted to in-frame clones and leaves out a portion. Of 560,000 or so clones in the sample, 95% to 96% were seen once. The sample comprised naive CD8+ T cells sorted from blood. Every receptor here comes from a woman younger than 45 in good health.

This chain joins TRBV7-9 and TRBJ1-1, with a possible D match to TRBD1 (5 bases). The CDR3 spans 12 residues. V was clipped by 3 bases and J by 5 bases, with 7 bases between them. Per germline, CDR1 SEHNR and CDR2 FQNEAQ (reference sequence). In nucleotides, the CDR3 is TGTGCCAGCAGCTTGTGGGGGACTGAAGCTTTCTTT. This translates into CASSLWGTEAFF.

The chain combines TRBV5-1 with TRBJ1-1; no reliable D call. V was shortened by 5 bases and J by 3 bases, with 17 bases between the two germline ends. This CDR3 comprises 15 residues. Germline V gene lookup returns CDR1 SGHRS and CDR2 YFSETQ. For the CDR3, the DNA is TGCGCCAGCAGAAAAGCTTCCGTCGGAGACACTGAAGCTTTCTTT. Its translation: CASRKASVGDTEAFF.

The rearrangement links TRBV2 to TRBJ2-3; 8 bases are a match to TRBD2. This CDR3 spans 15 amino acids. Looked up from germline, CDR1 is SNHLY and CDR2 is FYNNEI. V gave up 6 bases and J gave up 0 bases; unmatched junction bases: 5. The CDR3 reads CASSESGSSTDTQYF. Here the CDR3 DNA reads TGTGCCAGCAGCGAAAGCGGGAGCAGCACAGATACGCAGTATTTT. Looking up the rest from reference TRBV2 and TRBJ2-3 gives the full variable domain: EPEVTQTPSHQVTQMGQEVILRCVPISNHLYFYWYRQILGQKVEFLVSFYNNEISEKSEIFDDQFSVERPDGSNFTLKIRSTKLEDSAMYFCASSESGSSTDTQYFGPGTRLTVL.

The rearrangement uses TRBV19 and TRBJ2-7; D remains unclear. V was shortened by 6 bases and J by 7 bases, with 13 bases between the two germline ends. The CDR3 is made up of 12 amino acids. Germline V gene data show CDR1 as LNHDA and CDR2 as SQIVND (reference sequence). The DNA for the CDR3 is TGTGCCAGTAGCTTCCCTTTGGGGGAGCAGTACTTC. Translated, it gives CASSFPLGEQYF.

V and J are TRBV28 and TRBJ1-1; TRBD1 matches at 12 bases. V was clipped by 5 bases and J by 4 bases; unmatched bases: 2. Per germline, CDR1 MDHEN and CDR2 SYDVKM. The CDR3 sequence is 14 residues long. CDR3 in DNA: TGTGCCAGCAGTGGGACAGGGGGCATCACTGAAGCTTTCTTT. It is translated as CASSGTGGITEAFF.

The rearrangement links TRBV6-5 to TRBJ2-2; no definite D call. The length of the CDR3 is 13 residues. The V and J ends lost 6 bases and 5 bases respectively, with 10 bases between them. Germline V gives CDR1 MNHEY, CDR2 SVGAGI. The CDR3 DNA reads TGTGCCAGCAGGCCGTCCGGGACCGGGGAGCTGTTTTTT. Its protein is CASRPSGTGELFF.

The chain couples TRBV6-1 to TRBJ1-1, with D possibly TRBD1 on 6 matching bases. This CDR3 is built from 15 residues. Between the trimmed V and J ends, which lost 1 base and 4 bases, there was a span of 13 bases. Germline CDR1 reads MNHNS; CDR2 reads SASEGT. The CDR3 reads CASSEEGGWGTEAFF. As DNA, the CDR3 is TGTGCCAGCAGTGAAGAAGGGGGGTGGGGCACTGAAGCTTTCTTT.

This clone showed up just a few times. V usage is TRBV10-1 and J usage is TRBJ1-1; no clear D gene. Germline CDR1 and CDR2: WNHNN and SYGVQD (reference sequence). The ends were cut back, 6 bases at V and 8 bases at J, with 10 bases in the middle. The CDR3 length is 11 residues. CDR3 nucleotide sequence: TGCGCCAGCAGGTCGGGGTCAGAAGCTTTCTTT. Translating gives CASRSGSEAFF.